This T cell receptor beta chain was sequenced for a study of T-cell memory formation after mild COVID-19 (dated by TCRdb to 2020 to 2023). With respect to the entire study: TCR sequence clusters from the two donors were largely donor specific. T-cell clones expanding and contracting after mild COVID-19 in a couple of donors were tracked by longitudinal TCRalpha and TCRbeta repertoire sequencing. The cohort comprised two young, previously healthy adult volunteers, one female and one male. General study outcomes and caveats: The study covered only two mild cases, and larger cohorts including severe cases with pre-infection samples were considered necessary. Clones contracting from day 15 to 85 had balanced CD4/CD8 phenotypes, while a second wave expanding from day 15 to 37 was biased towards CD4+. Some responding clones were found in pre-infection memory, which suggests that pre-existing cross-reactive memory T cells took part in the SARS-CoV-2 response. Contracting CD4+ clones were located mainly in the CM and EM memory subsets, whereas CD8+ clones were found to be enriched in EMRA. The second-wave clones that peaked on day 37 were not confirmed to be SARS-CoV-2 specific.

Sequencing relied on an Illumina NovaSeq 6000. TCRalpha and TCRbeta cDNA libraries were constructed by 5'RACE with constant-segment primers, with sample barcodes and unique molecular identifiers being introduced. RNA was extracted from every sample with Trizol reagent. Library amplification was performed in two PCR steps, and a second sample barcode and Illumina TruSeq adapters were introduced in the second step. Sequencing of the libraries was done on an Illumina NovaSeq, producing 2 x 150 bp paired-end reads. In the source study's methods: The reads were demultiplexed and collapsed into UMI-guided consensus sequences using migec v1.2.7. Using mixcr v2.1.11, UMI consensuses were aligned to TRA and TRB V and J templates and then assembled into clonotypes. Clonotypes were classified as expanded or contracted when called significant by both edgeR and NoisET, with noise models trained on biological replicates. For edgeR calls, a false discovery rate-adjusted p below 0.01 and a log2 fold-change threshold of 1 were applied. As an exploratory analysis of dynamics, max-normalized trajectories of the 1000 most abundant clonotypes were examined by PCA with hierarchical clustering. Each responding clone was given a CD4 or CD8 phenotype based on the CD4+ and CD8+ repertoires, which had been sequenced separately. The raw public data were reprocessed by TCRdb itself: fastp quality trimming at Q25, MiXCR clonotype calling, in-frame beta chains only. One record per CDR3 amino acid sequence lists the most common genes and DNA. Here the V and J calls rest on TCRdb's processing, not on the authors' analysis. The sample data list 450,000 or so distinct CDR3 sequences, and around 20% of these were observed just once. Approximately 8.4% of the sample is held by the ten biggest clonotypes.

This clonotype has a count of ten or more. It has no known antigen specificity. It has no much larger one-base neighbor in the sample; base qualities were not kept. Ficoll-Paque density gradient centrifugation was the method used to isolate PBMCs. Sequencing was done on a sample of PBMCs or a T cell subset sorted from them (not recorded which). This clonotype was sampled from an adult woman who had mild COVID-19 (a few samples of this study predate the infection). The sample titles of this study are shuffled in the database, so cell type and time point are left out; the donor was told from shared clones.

The DNA reads TGTGCCAGCAGCCACTACCGGAATAATGAAAAACTGTTTTTT. It encodes CASSHYRNNEKLFF. The receptor chain draws on TRBV7-2 and TRBJ1-4; the D gene cannot be named for sure. The germline V gene yields SGHTA for CDR1 and FQGNSA for CDR2. Spanning cysteine to phenylalanine, the CDR3 consists of 14 amino acids. Just CDR3 DNA is preserved here, 42 bases in frame from base 1. V gives up 5 bases and J gives up 4 bases, and the segment between their germline ends measures 11 bases.